Listed here is a single T cell receptor beta chain. This record comes from a study of blood T cell repertoires in COVID-19. Study at large: Sources were T cells, B-cell-depleted T cells, or PBMCs; the material itself was cDNA or gDNA.

Some clones are missing from TCRdb's copy, which holds only in-frame ones; the method was immunoSEQ multiplex PCR. The sample yields 35,000 or so clones, around 90% seen once. CDR3 length equals 14 residues. The V gene's germline CDR1 is MNHEY and CDR2 SVGAGI. With 10 bases removed from V and 2 bases from J, the gap between germline ends came to 12 bases. This rearrangement joins TRBV6-5 to TRBJ2-6; D might be TRBD1 (5 bases). This clonotype originated in a man between 70 and 80 years old with acute or convalescent COVID-19. Sequencing was done on a sample of peripheral blood. In nucleotides, the CDR3 is TGTGCCACCAGCAGGGCAGCTGGGGCCAACGTCCTGACTTTC. As protein: CATSRAAGANVLTF.